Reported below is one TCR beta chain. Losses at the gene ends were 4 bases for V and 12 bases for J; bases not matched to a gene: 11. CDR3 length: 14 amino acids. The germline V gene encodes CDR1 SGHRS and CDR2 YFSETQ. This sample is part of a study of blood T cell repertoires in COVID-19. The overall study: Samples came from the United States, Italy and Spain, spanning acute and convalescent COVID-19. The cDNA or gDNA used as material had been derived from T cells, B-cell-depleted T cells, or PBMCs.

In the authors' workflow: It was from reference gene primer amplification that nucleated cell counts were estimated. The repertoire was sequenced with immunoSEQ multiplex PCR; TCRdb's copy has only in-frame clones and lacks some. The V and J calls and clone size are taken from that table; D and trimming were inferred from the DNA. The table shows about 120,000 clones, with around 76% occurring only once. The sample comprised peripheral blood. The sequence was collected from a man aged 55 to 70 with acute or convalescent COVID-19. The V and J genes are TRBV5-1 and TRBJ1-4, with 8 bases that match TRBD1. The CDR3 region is CASSLGTGGGELFF. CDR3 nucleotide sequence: TGCGCCAGCAGCCTAGGGACAGGTGGAGGTGAACTGTTTTTT.